Below, 7 T cell receptor beta chains from the same sample are listed, as sequenced in a study of shared clonotypes between healthy human individuals. Positive CCR7 selection of CD45RO-negative cells yielded the naive CD8 cells, and terminally differentiated effector memory CD45RA+ cells were excluded. Using immunoSEQ multiplex PCR, the repertoire was profiled, and TCRdb retains in-frame clones only, with some absent. Of 1.5 million to 2.5 million clones listed, about 94% are singletons. Sequencing used naive CD8+ T cells sorted from blood. These receptors all stem from a man aged 18 to 30 in good health.

V gene TRBV7-9 combines with J gene TRBJ2-1; D not resolved. V was trimmed by 4 bases and J by 10 bases, leaving 20 bases between them. CDR1 SEHNR and CDR2 FQNEAQ come from the germline V gene (reference sequence). The CDR3 contains 15 residues. The CDR3 coding sequence is TGTGCCAGCAGCTCCACAGTCGACGTCTTCGGGGAGCAGTTCTTC. Translated, it gives CASSSTVDVFGEQFF. Drawing the rest from reference TRBV7-9 and TRBJ2-1, the complete variable domain is DTGVSQNPRHKITKRGQNVTFRCDPISEHNRLYWYRQTLGQGPEFLTYFQNEAQLEKSRLLSDRFSAERPKGSFSTLEIQRTEQGDSAMYLCASSSTVDVFGEQFFGPGTRLTVL.

V usage is TRBV19 and J usage is TRBJ1-1; TRBD1 might be the D (6 bases). V was clipped by 5 bases and J by 4 bases, with 17 bases between them. Germline loops: CDR1 LNHDA, CDR2 SQIVND (reference sequence). CDR3 length equals 15 residues. CDR3 in amino acids: CASSPTGRGTTEAFF. The CDR3 DNA reads TGTGCCAGTAGTCCGACAGGACGGGGAACCACTGAAGCTTTCTTT.

This chain uses TRBV30 with TRBJ2-5; tentative D call: TRBD1 (6 bases). The ends were cut back, 5 bases at V and 2 bases at J, with 18 bases in the middle. Germline V CDR1 and CDR2: GTSNPN, SVGIG (reference sequence). There are 15 residues in the CDR3. CDR3 residues: CAWGSLGAPQETQYF. DNA of the CDR3: TGTGCCTGGGGGTCCTTGGGGGCACCACAAGAGACCCAGTACTTC.

About this clone itself: Other DNA sequences in the same sample also yield this CDR3. The chain joins TRBV5-4 to TRBJ2-7; the D is unclear. Trimming removed 1 base from V and 3 bases from J, with 8 bases in between. Per the germline V gene, CDR1 is SGHNT and CDR2 is YYREEE (reference sequence). This CDR3 is built from 13 residues. CDR3 coding DNA: TGTGCCAGCAGCTTGTCGGAGAGCTACGAGCAGTACTTC. It specifies CASSLSESYEQYF.

The chain carries TRBV27 and TRBJ1-1, with D unresolved. The CDR3 is 18 residues long. V lost 5 bases to trimming and J lost 0 bases, with 22 bases between them. Germline values: CDR1 MNHEY, CDR2 SMNVEV (reference sequence). The CDR3 DNA is TGTGCCAGCAGTCCACTATCCCCGACGAGGCCACTGAACACTGAAGCTTTCTTT. Translated, it gives CASSPLSPTRPLNTEAFF.

The chain recombines TRBV4-3 with TRBJ1-1; D may be TRBD1 (5 bases). V lost 1 base to trimming and J lost 4 bases, with 10 bases between them. Germline V gives CDR1 LGHNA, CDR2 YSLEER. This CDR3 region has 14 residues. The CDR3: CASSQVAGSTEAFF. CDR3 bases: TGCGCCAGCAGCCAAGTCGCAGGGAGCACTGAAGCTTTCTTT.

The V call is TRBV5-6, the J call TRBJ1-6; D gene unclear. The CDR3 is 17 amino acids. The germline V gene encodes CDR1 SGHDT and CDR2 YYEEEE. V gave up 1 base and J gave up 5 bases, with 16 bases separating them. Here the CDR3 DNA reads TGTGCCAGCAGCTTGCTCGTCTTGCGGGTCGATAATTCACCCCTCCACTTT. The encoded protein is CASSLLVLRVDNSPLHF.